This TCR beta chain was documented in a study of shared clonotypes between healthy human individuals (dated by TCRdb to 2020 to 2021). Regarding the research as a whole: A few men and a couple of women, aged 18 to 49 years, made up the cohort. Between about 0.8 and 9 billion PBMCs per donor were obtained by leukapheresis. Libraries were prepared and TCR repertoires were sequenced by different laboratories using diverse techniques, in order to increase sequencing depth and limit assay-specific biases. Per donor, three plates each were used for CD4 naive and CD4 memory, two for CD8 naive, and one for CD8 memory. The study deeply sequenced blood TCR repertoires of several healthy adults to estimate repertoire size and the extent of clonotype sharing between individuals.

General conclusions and limits of the study: Estimated clonotype richness was generally larger for naive than for memory subsets. Approximately 5% of naive CD4, around 4% of naive CD8, approximately 2% of memory CD4, and about 0.4% of memory CD8 clonotypes were shared across four donors. The small number of donors limited the genetic and exposure-history diversity represented. Pairwise subsampling indicated that sequencing depth was expected to affect the degree of clonotype sharing among donors. Rarefaction of sorted-subset datasets indicated incomplete sequencing despite the large sequencing depth. Compared with non-shared clonotypes, the clonotypes found in all four sorted-subset donors had higher generation probabilities. Sampling was restricted to blood, and TCR repertoires in tissues likely differ from the TCR repertoires found in blood.

TCR CDR3 regions were amplified from genomic DNA by multiplex PCR using the deep immunoSEQ assay. Extracted genomic DNA from each cell subset was spread evenly across all wells of several immunoSEQ 96-well plates, with each plate serving as a replicate. For sorted subsets, about 200 ng genomic DNA, equal to tens of thousands of T cell genomes, was loaded into each replicate PCR. Purified libraries were quantified with a Qubit 3.0 fluorometer, sized on a Bioanalyzer 2100, and re-quantified with the KAPA Library Quantification kit. A separate single-read 150-cycle Illumina NextSeq 550 flow cell was used to sequence each immunoSEQ 96-well plate. The published analysis was carried out like this. Because the immunoSEQ output held only junctional sequences and lacked quality scores, the filtering could not match the filtering applied to full-length reads. To assign V/J genes and CDR3, sequences were annotated using PyIR, a Python wrapper for IgBLAST v1.9, with IMGT germline references. Reads with weak V/J assignments (E-value above 1e-6), missing CDR3, stop codons, out-of-frame junctions, or ambiguous translated residues were removed. A V3J clonotype was defined by an identical inferred V gene, J gene, and CDR3 amino acid sequence. The percentage overlap between two repertoires was calculated by dividing the number of shared unique clonotypes by the size of the smaller repertoire. Repertoire richness was assessed with RTK rarefaction, the Chao1 estimator, and Recon v2.1 estimates of unobserved clonotypes. For all TCRbeta clonotypes obtained by the gDNA method from a handful of donors, generation probabilities were computed with OLGA. What TCRdb holds here is the immuneACCESS table cut down to in-frame rearrangements. Part of the clones is not present; checked against another copy, under half of the missing clones reflect an unresolved V gene, and the others are unexplained. That table furnishes V, J and clone size, whereas the DNA furnished D and trimming. This sample is represented by roughly 700,000 clones; approximately 79% of them were singletons. The ten largest clones capture less than 2% of the sample.

V loses 7 bases of germline sequence and J loses 7 bases, and the interval between the two ends is 14 bases. CDR1 is given as LNHDA and CDR2 as SQIVND, both from the germline V gene (reference sequence). The cysteine opens and the phenylalanine closes a CDR3 of 13 amino acids. Of all the DNA, just the CDR3 is kept, 39 bases in frame from base 1. The donors were healthy, HIV-negative adults with no recently reported acute infections or vaccinations. All donors were Caucasian adults living in Nashville, Tennessee, USA. Magnetic negative selection was used to enrich CD4+ T cells, after which naive cells were positively selected on CD45RA and the negative fraction became the memory subset. After blood collection by leukapheresis, PBMCs were isolated using Ficoll-Histopaque density gradient centrifugation and then cryopreserved in the vapor phase of liquid nitrogen. Purity and quantity of every magnetically sorted T cell population were checked by analytical flow cytometry. From each sorted fraction, genomic DNA was isolated and quantified by UV absorbance on a Nanodrop 2000c.

Details on this clone: Its target antigen remains unknown. Nothing much larger sits one base from this clone, and base qualities are not available.

The sequence links TRBV19 to TRBJ2-1, with the D segment identity uncertain. The TCR comes from a woman aged 25 to 39 in good health. Sequencing used memory CD4+ T cells sorted from blood. The cell subset or site tag for this specimen amounts to: CD45RA-negative fraction. The CDR3 here reads CASKATGRNEQFF. DNA sequence: TGTGCCAGTAAGGCGACCGGGCGGAATGAGCAGTTCTTC.